The 26 T cell receptor beta chains in this list originate from one sample, sequenced in a study of T cell changes during pregnancy in multiple sclerosis. Profiling relied on immunoSEQ multiplex PCR, and the TCRdb table lists in-frame clones only, not all of them. The sample lists some 39,000 clones, over 80% occurring once. Sequencing used PBMCs (not recorded whether the cells were cultured). The source of these receptors is a female donor with multiple sclerosis, enrolled in a pregnancy study.

The V call is TRBV2, the J call TRBJ1-2, with D uncertain. V lost 7 bases and J lost 6, with 12 bases in between. CDR3 length: 12 residues. Germline V gene data show CDR1 as SNHLY and CDR2 as FYNNEI. The CDR3 is CASNLQQNGYTF. The CDR3 DNA is TGTGCCAGCAACCTCCAACAGAATGGCTACACCTTC.

The chain uses TRBV27 and TRBJ2-7; TRBD2 matches 12 bases. CDR3 length: 16 residues. Looked up from germline, CDR1 is MNHEY and CDR2 is SMNVEV (reference sequence). Unmatched junction bases numbered 4, after V lost 2 bases and J lost 2 bases. CDR3 DNA: TGTGCCAGCAGTTTAATACTAGCGGGAGGCCCCTACGAGCAGTACTTC. This translates into CASSLILAGGPYEQYF.

The chain carries TRBV28 and TRBJ2-3, with D unresolved. The germline CDR1 and CDR2 sequences are MDHEN and SYDVKM. The V end was cut by 6 bases, the J end by 0 bases, with 16 bases between. The CDR3 spans 16 residues. The CDR3 here is CASSPPRRPSTDTQYF. The CDR3 DNA reads TGTGCCAGCAGCCCTCCTCGGCGCCCTAGCACAGATACGCAGTATTTT.

Here the CDR3 reads CASGTSGISGQFF. In DNA, the CDR3 is TGTGCCAGCGGGACTAGCGGGATTTCGGGGCAGTTCTTC. This rearrangement joins TRBV6-5 to TRBJ2-1; 13 positions agree with TRBD2. V was pared by 8 bases and J by 12 bases, with 7 bases of the junction left unmatched. Germline V gives CDR1 MNHEY, CDR2 SVGAGI. CDR3 length: 13 residues.

The chain uses TRBV30 and TRBJ1-5; D gene uncertain. Germline V gene sequence: CDR1 GTSNPN, CDR2 SVGIG (reference sequence). The CDR3 runs to 15 residues. The V end lost 1 base, the J end lost 2 bases, and 12 bases lay between the germline ends. The chain's CDR3 is CAWSGGTYGNQPQHF. The CDR3 DNA reads as TGTGCCTGGAGTGGGGGTACGTACGGCAATCAGCCCCAGCATTTT.

This sequence joins TRBV14 and TRBJ2-2, with a possible D match to TRBD2 (6 bases). From germline, CDR1 is SGHDN and CDR2 FVKESK. CDR3 size: 15 residues. Trimming stripped 4 bases from V and 2 bases from J, with 11 bases between. The CDR3 nucleotides are TGTGCCAGCAGCCCTTTAGCGGTCAACACCGGGGAGCTGTTTTTT. Translated: CASSPLAVNTGELFF. The full variable domain, in which reference TRBV14 and TRBJ2-2 provide the parts outside the CDR3, is EAGVTQFPSHSVIEKGQTVTLRCDPISGHDNLYWYRRVMGKEIKFLLHFVKESKQDESGMPNNRFLAERTGGTYSTLKVQPAELEDSGVYFCASSPLAVNTGELFFGEGSRLTVL.

V gene TRBV19 combines with J gene TRBJ2-7; 7 bases agree with TRBD1. V gave up 3 bases and J gave up 3 bases; unmatched junction bases: 5. This CDR3 is 14 amino acids long. Germline V gene data show CDR1 as LNHDA and CDR2 as SQIVND (reference sequence). The CDR3 reads CASSITGEFYEQYF. The CDR3 DNA reads TGTGCCAGTAGTATCACAGGGGAATTCTACGAGCAGTACTTC.

Remarks on this clone: One junction end does not reproduce the germline sequence, and a read error may be involved. The rearrangement links TRBV11-1 to TRBJ1-2; TRBD1 aligns across 7 bases. Germline CDR1 is SGHAT and CDR2 is FQDESV (reference sequence). CDR3 size: 12 residues. The CDR3 loop is CASSLATGVSTF. CDR3 nucleotide sequence: TGTGCCAGCAGTTTAGCCACAGGGGTCTCCACCTTC.

In this sample, this clone turned up once. CDR3 nucleotides: TGTGCCAGTAGTCCCTCGTTTGGGACAGGGGCCTACGAGCAGTACTTC. It is translated as CASSPSFGTGAYEQYF. This chain uses TRBV19 with TRBJ2-7; 10 nucleotides align to TRBD1. This CDR3 spans 16 amino acids. The germline V gene encodes CDR1 LNHDA and CDR2 SQIVND (reference sequence). V lost 5 bases and J lost 2; bases outside the gene matches: 9.

This chain connects TRBV6-5 to TRBJ2-1, with 7 bases matching TRBD2. V was pared by 0 bases and J by 4 bases, with 3 bases of the junction left unmatched. This CDR3 is built from 15 residues. In germline, CDR1 is MNHEY, CDR2 SVGAGI. CDR3 DNA sequence: TGTGCCAGCAGTTACTCGCCTAGCGGTTACAATGAGCAGTTCTTC. Protein: CASSYSPSGYNEQFF.

The rearrangement uses TRBV28 and TRBJ2-7; unclear D gene. Germline V lookup: CDR1 MDHEN, CDR2 SYDVKM. The germline V and J ends were trimmed by 2 bases and 4 bases, with 18 bases remaining between them. This CDR3 comprises 16 residues. The CDR3 is CASSLRHLLTFYEQYF. In nucleotides, the CDR3 is TGTGCCAGCAGTTTACGGCATCTCCTCACCTTTTACGAGCAGTACTTC.

This chain uses TRBV2 with TRBJ2-7; 9 bases map to TRBD1. Germline loops: CDR1 SNHLY, CDR2 FYNNEI. The CDR3 sequence is 16 residues long. The V segment lost 4 bases and the J segment 4 bases; nucleotides outside the gene matches: 11. Here the CDR3 DNA reads TGTGCCAGCAGTGCCTCACCTACAGGGGGCCGGTACGAGCAGTACTTC. As protein: CASSASPTGGRYEQYF.

The chain joins TRBV10-3 to TRBJ1-1; D gene ambiguous. This CDR3 region has 13 residues. Trimming pared 6 bases from V and 6 bases from J, leaving 14 bases between. The germline V gene has CDR1 ENHRY and CDR2 SYGVKD. CDR3 amino acids: CAISSAEPSEAFF. The CDR3 nucleotides read TGTGCCATCAGCAGTGCGGAACCTTCTGAAGCTTTCTTT.

Notes on this clone: The junction departs from germline at one end; a sequencing error may be responsible. This rearrangement joins TRBV6-5 to TRBJ2-1; D is unclear. Germline V gene sequence: CDR1 MNHEY, CDR2 SVGAGI. The CDR3 extends over 15 amino acids. The CDR3 coding sequence is TGTGCCAGCAGGCCCGGGCTTGCCTTCAACAATGAGCAATTCTTC. It codes for CASRPGLAFNNEQFF.

The chain uses TRBV7-3 and TRBJ2-1, with TRBD2 matching over 14 bases. The CDR3 has 17 residues. Per germline, CDR1 SGHTA and CDR2 FQGTGA. V shed 5 bases, J shed 3 bases, and the junction held 6 bases outside the gene matches. The CDR3 DNA reads as TGTGCCAGCAGCCAGGGACTAGCGGGAGTGCTCTACAATGAGCAGTTCTTC. Protein: CASSQGLAGVLYNEQFF.

The chain couples TRBV4-1 to TRBJ1-5; no firm D call. The CDR3 sequence is 13 residues long. Germline CDR1 MGHRA, CDR2 YSYEKL. Trimming removed 4 bases from V and 0 bases from J, with 4 bases in between. The CDR3: CASSRDSNQPQHF. In nucleotides, the CDR3 is TGCGCCAGCAGCCGGGATAGCAATCAGCCCCAGCATTTT.

This chain uses TRBV9 with TRBJ2-1; 9 bases line up with TRBD2. Germline V gene lookup returns CDR1 SGDLS and CDR2 YYNGEE. J was trimmed by 9 bases and V by 3 bases; bases with no gene match: 10. This CDR3 comprises 15 residues. In DNA, the CDR3 is TGTGCCAGCAGCGAAAAGGGACTAGCTGGTGGTGAGCAGTTCTTC. Encoded protein: CASSEKGLAGGEQFF.

The rearrangement joins TRBV7-9 to TRBJ2-2; TRBD2 matches at 7 bases. The V and J ends lost 6 bases and 6 bases, in that order; junction bases with no gene match: 7. The CDR3 extends over 14 amino acids. Germline V gene data show CDR1 as SEHNR and CDR2 as FQNEAQ (reference sequence). CDR3 region: CASRIAAGAGELFF. The CDR3 DNA reads as TGTGCCAGCAGGATTGCGGCGGGAGCCGGGGAGCTGTTTTTT.

The chain has TRBV19 and TRBJ1-3; 9 nucleotides agree with TRBD1. Germline trimming cut 7 bases from V and 4 bases from J; bases unmatched to any gene: 5. The CDR3 has 14 residues. Germline CDR1 is LNHDA and CDR2 is SQIVND (reference sequence). The CDR3 loop is CASTRTGDGNTIYF. The CDR3, as DNA: TGTGCCAGTACCCGGACAGGGGACGGAAACACCATATATTTT.

This clone was seen a single time. J is TRBJ2-5 and V is TRBV6-9; 7 bases agree with TRBD1. Trimming at V came to 6 bases and at J to 3 bases, leaving 10 bases not matched to a gene. Looked up from germline, CDR1 is MNHGY and CDR2 is SVAAGI. The CDR3 is made up of 15 amino acids. The CDR3 protein is CASRYSADREETQYF. The CDR3 DNA is TGTGCCAGCAGGTACTCTGCCGACAGGGAAGAGACCCAGTACTTC.

V and J are TRBV7-3 and TRBJ2-7; TRBD2 matches at 8 bases. Germline-derived CDR1 and CDR2 are SGHTA and FQGTGA. With 5 bases clipped from V and 7 bases from J, the junction kept 16 bases outside the gene matches. This CDR3 is built from 16 residues. The CDR3 loop is CASSPPGSGEGGEQYF. The CDR3 nucleotides read TGTGCCAGCAGCCCCCCCGGTAGCGGGGAAGGGGGGGAGCAGTACTTC.

This chain joins TRBV15 and TRBJ2-1; possible D gene TRBD1, 6 bases. Trimming cost V 6 bases and J 3 bases, with 9 bases left between them. The germline CDR1 and CDR2 sequences are LNHNV and YYDKDF (reference sequence). The CDR3 consists of 13 residues. Here the CDR3 reads CATRRDIYNEQFF. The CDR3 DNA follows: TGTGCCACCAGAAGGGACATCTACAATGAGCAGTTCTTC.

In its sample, this clone was seen a few times. The rearrangement links TRBV27 to TRBJ1-5; no clear D. Trimming removed 8 bases at V and 5 bases at J, with 16 bases between. Germline V gene lookup returns CDR1 MNHEY and CDR2 SMNVEV (reference sequence). The CDR3 has 14 amino acids. CDR3 in amino acids: CASREWEGHQPQHF. In DNA form, the CDR3 reads TGTGCCAGCCGTGAGTGGGAGGGCCATCAGCCCCAGCATTTT.

The chain is built from TRBV6-1 and TRBJ1-1; perhaps TRBD1 as D (6 bases). Germline values: CDR1 MNHNS, CDR2 SASEGT. V was cut by 2 bases and J by 8 bases, with 12 bases left in between. The CDR3 consists of 13 residues. The CDR3 region is CASSEIGRGEAFF. In DNA form, the CDR3 reads TGTGCCAGCAGTGAAATCGGCAGGGGCGAAGCTTTCTTT.

This clone was observed a single time. This chain joins TRBV7-2 and TRBJ1-5; D not resolved. The V end lost 3 bases, the J end lost 4 bases, and 13 bases lay between the germline ends. Germline V gene sequence: CDR1 SGHTA, CDR2 FQGNSA. This CDR3 has 15 amino acids. CDR3 sequence reads: CASSFSPGQNQPQHF. CDR3 in DNA: TGTGCCAGCAGCTTCAGTCCGGGCCAAAATCAGCCCCAGCATTTT.

The V call is TRBV5-1, the J call TRBJ2-1, with 10 bases matching TRBD1. This CDR3 comprises 15 residues. The V gene end was trimmed by 2 bases and the J gene end by 6 bases; junction bases not matched to a gene: 5. CDR1 and CDR2 from the germline V gene are SGHRS and YFSETQ. The CDR3 region is CASSFSGTGANEQFF. The CDR3 region has the DNA TGCGCCAGCAGCTTCTCCGGGACAGGGGCCAATGAGCAGTTCTTC.